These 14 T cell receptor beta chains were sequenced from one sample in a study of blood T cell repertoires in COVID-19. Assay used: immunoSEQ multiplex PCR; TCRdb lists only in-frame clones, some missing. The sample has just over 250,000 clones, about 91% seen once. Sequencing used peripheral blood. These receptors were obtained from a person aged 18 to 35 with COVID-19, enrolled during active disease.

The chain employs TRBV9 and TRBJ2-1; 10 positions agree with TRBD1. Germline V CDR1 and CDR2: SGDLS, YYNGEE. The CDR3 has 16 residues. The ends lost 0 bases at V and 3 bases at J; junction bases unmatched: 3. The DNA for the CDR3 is TGTGCCAGCAGCGTAGGGACAGGGGGGGACTACAATGAGCAGTTCTTC. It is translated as CASSVGTGGDYNEQFF. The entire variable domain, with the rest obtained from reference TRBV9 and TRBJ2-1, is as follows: DSGVTQTPKHLITATGQRVTLRCSPRSGDLSVYWYQQSLDQGLQFLIQYYNGEERAKGNILERFSAQQFPDLHSELNLSSLELGDSALYFCASSVGTGGDYNEQFFGPGTRLTVL.

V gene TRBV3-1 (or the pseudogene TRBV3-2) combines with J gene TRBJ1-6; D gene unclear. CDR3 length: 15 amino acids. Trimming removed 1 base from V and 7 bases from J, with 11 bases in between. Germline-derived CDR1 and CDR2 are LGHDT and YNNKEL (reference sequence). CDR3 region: CASSQGGGRNSPLHF. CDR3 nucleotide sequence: TGTGCCAGCAGCCAAGGGGGAGGGAGGAATTCACCCCTCCACTTT.

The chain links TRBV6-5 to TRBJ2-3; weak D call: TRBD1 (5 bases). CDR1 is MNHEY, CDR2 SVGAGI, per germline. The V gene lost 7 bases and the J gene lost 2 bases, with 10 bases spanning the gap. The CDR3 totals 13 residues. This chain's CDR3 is CASKTGFTDTQYF. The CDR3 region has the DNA TGTGCCAGCAAAACAGGATTCACAGATACGCAGTATTTT.

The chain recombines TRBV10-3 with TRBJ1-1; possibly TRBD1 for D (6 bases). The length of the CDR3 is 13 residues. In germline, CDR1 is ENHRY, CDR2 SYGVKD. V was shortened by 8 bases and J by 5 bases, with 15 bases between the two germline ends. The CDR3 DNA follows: TGTGCCATCCGGACAGTGGCCGCAACTGAAGCTTTCTTT. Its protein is CAIRTVAATEAFF.

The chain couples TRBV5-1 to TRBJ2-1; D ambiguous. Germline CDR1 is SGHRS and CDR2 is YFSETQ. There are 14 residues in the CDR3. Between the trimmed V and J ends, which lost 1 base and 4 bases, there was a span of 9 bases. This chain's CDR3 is CASSLTLEYNEQFF. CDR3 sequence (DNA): TGCGCCAGCAGCTTGACTCTTGAATACAATGAGCAGTTCTTC.

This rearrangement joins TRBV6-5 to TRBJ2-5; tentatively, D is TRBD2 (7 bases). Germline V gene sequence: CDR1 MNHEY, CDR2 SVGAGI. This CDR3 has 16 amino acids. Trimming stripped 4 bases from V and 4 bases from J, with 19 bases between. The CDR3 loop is CASSFMRGGWGETQYF. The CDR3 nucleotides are TGTGCCAGCAGTTTCATGAGGGGGGGCTGGGGAGAGACCCAGTACTTC.

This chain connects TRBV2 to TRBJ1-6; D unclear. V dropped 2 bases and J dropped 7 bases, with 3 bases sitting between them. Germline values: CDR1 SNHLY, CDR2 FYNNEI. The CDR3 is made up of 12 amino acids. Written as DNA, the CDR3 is TGTGCCAGCAGTGAACAGAATTCACCCCTCCACTTT. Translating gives CASSEQNSPLHF.

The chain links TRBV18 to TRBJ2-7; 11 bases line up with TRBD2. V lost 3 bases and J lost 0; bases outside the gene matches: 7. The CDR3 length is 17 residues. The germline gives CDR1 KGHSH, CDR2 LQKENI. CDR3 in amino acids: CASSPPGLAGVSYEQYF. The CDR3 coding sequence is TGTGCCAGCTCACCTCCCGGACTAGCGGGTGTCTCCTACGAGCAGTACTTC.

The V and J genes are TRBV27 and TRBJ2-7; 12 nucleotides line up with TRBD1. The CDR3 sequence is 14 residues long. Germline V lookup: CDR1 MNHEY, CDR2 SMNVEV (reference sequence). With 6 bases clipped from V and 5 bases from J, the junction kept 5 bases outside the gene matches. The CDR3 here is CASRPGQGAHEQYF. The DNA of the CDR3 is TGTGCCAGCAGACCGGGACAGGGGGCCCACGAGCAGTACTTC.

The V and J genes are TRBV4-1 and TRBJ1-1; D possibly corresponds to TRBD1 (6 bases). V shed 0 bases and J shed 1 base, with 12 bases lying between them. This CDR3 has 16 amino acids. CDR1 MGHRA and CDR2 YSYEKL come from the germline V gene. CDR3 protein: CASSQDHPRGNTEAFF. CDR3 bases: TGCGCCAGCAGCCAAGATCATCCCAGGGGGAACACTGAAGCTTTCTTT.

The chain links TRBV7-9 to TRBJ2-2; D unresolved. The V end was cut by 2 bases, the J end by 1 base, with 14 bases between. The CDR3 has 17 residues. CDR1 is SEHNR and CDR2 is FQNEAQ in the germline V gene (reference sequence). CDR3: CASSLYIAGRNTGELFF. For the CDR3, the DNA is TGTGCCAGCAGCTTATATATCGCAGGTCGGAACACCGGGGAGCTGTTTTTT.

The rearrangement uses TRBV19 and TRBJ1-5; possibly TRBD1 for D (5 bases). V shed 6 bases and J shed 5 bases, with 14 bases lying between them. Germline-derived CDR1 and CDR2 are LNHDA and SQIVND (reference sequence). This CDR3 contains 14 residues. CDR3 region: CASSLTVGDQPQHF. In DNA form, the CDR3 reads TGTGCCAGTAGCTTGACAGTCGGCGATCAGCCCCAGCATTTT.

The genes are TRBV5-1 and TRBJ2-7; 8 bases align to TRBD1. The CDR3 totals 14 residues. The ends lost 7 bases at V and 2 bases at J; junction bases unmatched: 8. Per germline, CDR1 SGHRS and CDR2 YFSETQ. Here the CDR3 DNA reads TGCGCCAGCCGACAGGGGAGAGAGGCCTACGAGCAGTACTTC. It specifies CASRQGREAYEQYF.

The CDR3 coding sequence is TGTGCCAGCAGCTTAGCAGGAGGAGTGGGACAGGGCTCTGGAAACACCATATATTTT. Its protein is CASSLAGGVGQGSGNTIYF. The V call is TRBV11-2, the J call TRBJ1-3; 9 bases agree with TRBD1. Germline V gene data show CDR1 as SGHAT and CDR2 as FQNNGV. The CDR3 is 19 residues long. V lost 1 base, J lost 0 bases, and 10 bases stayed unmatched.